What follows are 24 T cell receptor beta chains derived from one specimen sequenced in a study of blood T cells in healthy people across ages. Sample-barcoded 5' priming and a J-beta primer mix drove a second PCR of roughly 6 to 12 cycles. TCRdb ran MiXCR on the 5' RACE reads and lists one entry per CDR3 protein. This sample has about 1,500,000 distinct CDR3 sequences, with around 39% found just once. Input material: blood. The receptors were gathered from a woman between 18 and 29 years old in good health.

The chain joins TRBV3-1 to TRBJ2-5, with D perhaps TRBD2 (6 bases). The germline V gene has CDR1 LGHDT and CDR2 YNNKEL (reference sequence). V gave up 0 bases and J gave up 5 bases, with 13 bases separating them. CDR3 length: 15 amino acids. The chain's CDR3 is CASSQDTGDRETQYF. CDR3 DNA: TGTGCCAGCAGCCAAGATACGGGGGATCGTGAGACCCAGTACTTC.

This clonotype has at least ten counts. This chain connects TRBV12-3 or TRBV12-4 to TRBJ2-1; 12 bases line up with TRBD1. The CDR3 runs to 17 residues. Trimming cost V 3 bases and J 10 bases; bases outside gene matches: 13. The CDR3 bases are TGTGCCAGCAGTTTTTCCCCTCGGGACAGGGGGCGGGGGGAGCAGTTCTTC. Protein product: CASSFSPRDRGRGEQFF.

The chain employs TRBV6-2 or TRBV6-3 and TRBJ1-2, with D possibly being TRBD1 (5 bases). Germline V gives CDR1 MNHEY, CDR2 SVGEGT. V was cut by 6 bases and J by 3 bases, with 8 bases left in between. The CDR3 consists of 12 residues. The CDR3: CASRTVDYGYTF. The CDR3 DNA is TGTGCCAGCAGGACAGTGGACTATGGCTACACCTTC.

The genes are TRBV9 and TRBJ2-1, with a possible D match to TRBD2 (6 bases). V was pared by 4 bases and J by 5 bases, with 31 bases between. Germline-derived CDR1 and CDR2 are SGDLS and YYNGEE. The CDR3 spans 20 residues. The CDR3 spells CASSTPLMPPGSVENNEQFF. CDR3 DNA: TGTGCCAGCAGCACCCCCTTAATGCCCCCCGGGAGTGTTGAAAACAATGAGCAGTTCTTC.

This clonotype came up a few times. The genes are TRBV20-1 and TRBJ2-7; 8 bases are a match to TRBD2. Germline V gene data show CDR1 as DFQATT and CDR2 as SNEGSKA (reference sequence). The trim removed 5 bases at V and 5 bases at J, leaving 11 bases unmatched. The CDR3 consists of 14 residues. CDR3 loop: CSAHSGGSVDEQYF. In nucleotides, the CDR3 is TGCAGTGCTCACTCGGGGGGGTCGGTGGACGAGCAGTACTTC.

The rearrangement uses TRBV6-2 or TRBV6-3 and TRBJ2-1, with D possibly TRBD1 on 5 matching bases. CDR3 length equals 12 residues. Germline V gene lookup returns CDR1 MNHEY and CDR2 SVGEGT. V lost 8 bases and J 4 bases, leaving 9 bases between the germline ends. The chain's CDR3 is CASLDSYNEQFF. As DNA, the CDR3 is TGTGCCAGCTTAGACAGTTACAATGAGCAGTTCTTC.

V is TRBV15 and J is TRBJ2-7, with D perhaps being TRBD1 or TRBD2 (6 bases each). CDR3 length: 16 residues. Germline lookup yields CDR1 LNHNV and CDR2 YYDKDF (reference sequence). V was cut by 0 bases and J by 0 bases, with 12 bases left in between. DNA of the CDR3: TGTGCCACCAGCAGAGAAGGGGGGATTAGCTCCTACGAGCAGTACTTC. It specifies CATSREGGISSYEQYF.

V is TRBV3-1 and J is TRBJ2-3; 10 nucleotides agree with TRBD2. The CDR3 totals 15 residues. Germline V CDR1 and CDR2: LGHDT, YNNKEL (reference sequence). The V and J ends lost 5 bases and 4 bases, in that order; junction bases with no gene match: 6. CDR3 DNA sequence: TGTGCCAGCAGCAACCGAGCGGGAGGGGCAGATACGCAGTATTTT. Its protein is CASSNRAGGADTQYF.

V usage is TRBV28 and J usage is TRBJ2-4; 11 bases agree with TRBD1. The CDR3 has 14 amino acids. Germline V gene data show CDR1 as MDHEN and CDR2 as SYDVKM. V trimming: 6 bases; J trimming: 13 bases; junction bases outside the gene matches: 11. DNA of the CDR3: TGTGCCAGCAGCGATACCGGGACAGGGGGAGAGCAGTACTTC. It translates to CASSDTGTGGEQYF.

There are a few counts of this clonotype. Given a much more abundant clone one base away, this may be a read error. The chain carries TRBV28 and TRBJ2-7, with 9 positions matching TRBD2. CDR3 length equals 14 residues. Per the germline V gene, CDR1 is MDHEN and CDR2 is SYDVKM. Losses at the gene ends were 6 bases for V and 0 bases for J; bases not matched to a gene: 3. CDR3 in DNA: TGTGCCAGCAGCCCTAGCGGGATCTCCTACGAGCAGTACTTC. It encodes CASSPSGISYEQYF.

The chain is built from TRBV12-3 or TRBV12-4 and TRBJ2-1, with D perhaps assigned TRBD1 or TRBD2 (6 bases each). The CDR3 is 14 amino acids. Deletions cut 4 bases from V and 13 bases from J, with 20 bases between. For the CDR3, the DNA is TGTGCCAGCAGTTATGGACAAGGGGGGTATGTACAGTTCTTC. Translating it yields CASSYGQGGYVQFF.

The rearrangement joins TRBV20-1 to TRBJ2-1; D assignment may be TRBD1 or TRBD2 (7 bases each). V lost 3 bases and J 6 bases, leaving 39 bases between the germline ends. Germline V CDR1 and CDR2: DFQATT, SNEGSKA (reference sequence). The CDR3 consists of 22 residues. In DNA form, the CDR3 reads TGCAGTGCTAGGGGAGGAGGGGGCGAATGGGGACCAGCGGGACAAGGGGCCAATGAGCAGTTCTTC. Amino acids: CSARGGGGEWGPAGQGANEQFF.

Only a few counts were recorded for this clonotype. The chain carries TRBV10-3 and TRBJ2-3; TRBD2 matches at 8 bases. The length of the CDR3 is 14 residues. Trimming cost V 10 bases and J 1 base; bases outside gene matches: 7. Germline lookup yields CDR1 ENHRY and CDR2 SYGVKD. The CDR3 region is CATETSEGTDTQYF. In DNA form, the CDR3 reads TGTGCCACCGAGACTAGCGAAGGCACAGATACGCAGTATTTT.

This clonotype has more than one count but fewer than ten. CDR3 loop: CASRYTGVEGYTF. The CDR3 nucleotides are TGTGCCAGCAGATATACAGGGGTGGAGGGCTACACCTTC. This sequence joins TRBV6-5 and TRBJ1-2; 7 bases match TRBD1. Germline assignment: CDR1 MNHEY and CDR2 SVGAGI. Losses at the gene ends were 6 bases for V and 8 bases for J; bases not matched to a gene: 9. The CDR3 extends over 13 amino acids.

This clonotype was detected only a few times. The chain is built from TRBV3-1 and TRBJ2-5; D is undetermined. The CDR3 contains 14 residues. V lost 1 base, J lost 5 bases, and 11 bases lay in between. CDR1 is LGHDT and CDR2 is YNNKEL in the germline V gene (reference sequence). For the CDR3, the DNA is TGTGCCAGCAGCCAAGGACCCCTAGGGGAGACCCAGTACTTC. It specifies CASSQGPLGETQYF.

The chain employs TRBV6-1 and TRBJ1-2; TRBD1 agrees at 12 bases. The CDR3 runs 16 residues. Germline assignment: CDR1 MNHNS and CDR2 SASEGT. J gave up 3 bases and V 7 bases, and 9 bases lay outside the gene matches. The CDR3 DNA follows: TGTGCCAGCAAAGGGACAGGGGGCAGTTTTTACTATGGCTACACCTTC. Translation gives CASKGTGGSFYYGYTF.

The table lists this clonotype with a count of one. This sequence joins TRBV10-3 and TRBJ2-1; 11 bases match TRBD2. Germline loops: CDR1 ENHRY, CDR2 SYGVKD. With V trimmed by 3 bases and J by 5 bases, 12 bases remained unmatched. CDR3 length equals 18 residues. CDR3 loop: CAISDEPTSGIGNNEQFF. In nucleotides, the CDR3 is TGTGCCATCAGTGATGAGCCGACTAGCGGGATTGGAAACAATGAGCAGTTCTTC.

The chain has TRBV7-2 and TRBJ2-7, with 9 nucleotides matching TRBD2. CDR1 and CDR2 (germline): SGHTA, FQGNSA. Trimming took 4 bases from V and 3 from J; bases not matched to a gene: 7. The length of the CDR3 is 15 residues. The CDR3 is CASSWYRTSDYEQYF. CDR3 in DNA: TGTGCCAGCAGCTGGTATCGGACTAGCGACTACGAGCAGTACTTC.

The chain carries TRBV10-3 and TRBJ1-5, with D possibly matching TRBD1 (6 bases). Germline V gene lookup returns CDR1 ENHRY and CDR2 SYGVKD. The CDR3 is 17 residues long. The V and J ends lost 2 bases and 4 bases respectively, with 18 bases between them. CDR3 nucleotide sequence: TGTGCCATCAGTGAGACCCCCACGACAGGAGGGAATCAGCCCCAGCATTTT. It specifies CAISETPTTGGNQPQHF.

This chain connects TRBV7-9 to TRBJ2-5; 11 bases agree with TRBD2. The CDR3 runs 17 residues. V lost 4 bases to trimming and J lost 11 bases; unmatched junction nucleotides: 18. Germline CDR1 SEHNR, CDR2 FQNEAQ (reference sequence). CDR3 protein: CASSWGSGGASYNEQYF. CDR3 DNA sequence: TGTGCCAGCAGCTGGGGTAGCGGGGGGGCCTCCTACAATGAGCAGTACTTC.

The CDR3 here is CASSYYMVAAGPLDEQYF. CDR3 coding DNA: TGTGCCAGCAGTTACTATATGGTCGCCGCTGGGCCCTTGGACGAGCAGTACTTC. This rearrangement joins TRBV6-2 or TRBV6-3 to TRBJ2-7, with D unresolved. Germline CDR1 is MNHEY and CDR2 is SVGEGT. Deletions cut 1 base from V and 5 bases from J, with 24 bases between. The CDR3 is made up of 18 amino acids.

This clonotype was seen a few times. The chain carries TRBV6-1 and TRBJ2-4; 8 bases map to TRBD1. CDR3 length: 17 residues. V shed 6 bases, J shed 3 bases, and the junction held 13 bases outside the gene matches. Germline V gives CDR1 MNHNS, CDR2 SASEGT. In nucleotides, the CDR3 is TGTGCCAGCAGCGGTACGGTACAGGGGGGAAGCAAAAACATTCAGTACTTC. This gives the protein CASSGTVQGGSKNIQYF.

The J gene is TRBJ1-6, the V gene TRBV20-1; no definite D call. The germline V gene encodes CDR1 DFQATT and CDR2 SNEGSKA (reference sequence). The length of the CDR3 is 14 residues. With 6 bases removed from V and 10 bases from J, the gap between germline ends came to 19 bases. DNA of the CDR3: TGCAGTGCGACCCGGCCTGCACCTGGGTCACCCCTCCACTTT. It encodes CSATRPAPGSPLHF.

V gene TRBV9 combines with J gene TRBJ2-5, with D possibly matching TRBD2 (7 bases). Trimming removed 3 bases from V and 1 base from J, with 22 bases in between. CDR1 and CDR2 from the germline V gene are SGDLS and YYNGEE. The CDR3 spans 18 residues. Here the CDR3 DNA reads TGTGCCAGCAGCGGCGGGGGCGGTGGTAGCGGGTTCCAAGAGACCCAGTACTTC. It is translated as CASSGGGGGSGFQETQYF. Full variable domain (outside the CDR3, taken from reference TRBV9 and TRBJ2-5): DSGVTQTPKHLITATGQRVTLRCSPRSGDLSVYWYQQSLDQGLQFLIQYYNGEERAKGNILERFSAQQFPDLHSELNLSSLELGDSALYFCASSGGGGGSGFQETQYFGPGTRLLVL.